This T cell receptor (beta chain) was profiled in a study of cytomegalovirus exposure and HLA in healthy donors. Primers: 60 Vbeta forward and 13 Jbeta reverse. TCRdb's copy holds only in-frame clones and misses some; the assay was immunoSEQ multiplex PCR. The sample consists of 180,000 or so clones, 65% to 85% of them appearing once. Comment on this clone: One end of the junction does not line up with germline, which may come from a read error.

Germline assignment: CDR1 MGHRA and CDR2 YSYEKL. CDR3 length: 18 amino acids. This chain connects TRBV4-1 to TRBJ1-4; tentatively, D is TRBD1 (6 bases). Input material: PBMCs. The TCR originated in a woman in her fifties or sixties in good health and CMV-seropositive. CDR3 region: CASSHEDRGGQEDEKLLF. The CDR3 DNA follows: TGCGCCAGCAGCCATGAAGATAGGGGGGGACAAGAGGATGAAAAACTGCTTTTT.